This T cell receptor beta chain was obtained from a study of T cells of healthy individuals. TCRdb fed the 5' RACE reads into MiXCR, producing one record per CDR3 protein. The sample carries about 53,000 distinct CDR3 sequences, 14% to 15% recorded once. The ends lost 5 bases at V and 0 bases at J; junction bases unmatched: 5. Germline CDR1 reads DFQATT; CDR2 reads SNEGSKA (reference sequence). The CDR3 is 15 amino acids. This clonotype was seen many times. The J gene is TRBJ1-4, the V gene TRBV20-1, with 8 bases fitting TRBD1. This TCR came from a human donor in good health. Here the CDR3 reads CSAGQGFATNEKLFF. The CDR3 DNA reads TGCAGTGCTGGACAGGGTTTCGCAACTAATGAAAAACTGTTTTTT.